This TCR beta chain appears in the sequencing data of a study of T cells in Graves' hyperthyroidism and ophthalmopathy. Study background: The initial diagnosis was the point when peripheral blood was collected, ahead of any treatment. Study-level results: Ophthalmopathy was distinguished from stable hyperthyroidism by 13 V-J signatures. The model predicted ophthalmopathy a median 6.5 months before onset.

This clonotype appeared many times. Antigen specificity is unknown. The study based diagnoses on clinical symptoms, serum thyroxine and TRAb, thyroid ultrasound and orbital computed tomography. Amplified regions were TCR beta CDR3 sequences from RNA transcripts. HTBI primers were the set used in a first-round RT-PCR of the TCR CDR3. In TCRdb, the multiplex PCR reads were re-called with MiXCR into one record per CDR3 protein. Of under 700,000 distinct CDR3 sequences listed, about a sixth are singletons. This CDR3 has 16 amino acids. V was clipped by 3 bases and J by 6 bases; unmatched bases: 11. Material: blood. J is TRBJ2-1 and V is TRBV12-3 or TRBV12-4; 7 bases agree with TRBD2. The source of this sequence is a woman aged 18-30 years with Graves' hyperthyroidism. The CDR3, as DNA: TGTGCCAGCAGTTTGGGTTCTCAGCGGGGAGGCAATGAGCAGTTCTTC. Encoded protein: CASSLGSQRGGNEQFF.